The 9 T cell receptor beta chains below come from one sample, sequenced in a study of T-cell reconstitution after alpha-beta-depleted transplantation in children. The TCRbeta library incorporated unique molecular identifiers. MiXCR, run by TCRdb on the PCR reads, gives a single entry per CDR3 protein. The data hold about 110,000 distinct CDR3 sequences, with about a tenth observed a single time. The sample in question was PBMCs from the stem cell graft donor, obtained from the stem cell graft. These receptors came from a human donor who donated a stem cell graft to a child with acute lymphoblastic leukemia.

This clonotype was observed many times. CDR3 amino acids: CASSLGLAGRTNQETQYF. The CDR3 DNA reads TGTGCCAGCAGCTTAGGACTAGCGGGGCGAACGAACCAAGAGACCCAGTACTTC. V and J are TRBV11-1 and TRBJ2-5; 11 bases align to TRBD2. V was clipped by 1 base and J by 0 bases; unmatched bases: 7. The CDR3 extends over 18 amino acids. Germline assignment: CDR1 SGHAT and CDR2 FQDESV (reference sequence).

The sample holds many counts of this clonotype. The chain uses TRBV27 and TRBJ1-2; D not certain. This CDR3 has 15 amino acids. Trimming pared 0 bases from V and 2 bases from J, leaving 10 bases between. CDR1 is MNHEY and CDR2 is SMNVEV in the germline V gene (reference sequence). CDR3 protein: CASSLSRAGNYGYTF. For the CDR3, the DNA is TGTGCCAGCAGTTTATCGCGAGCAGGCAACTATGGCTACACCTTC.

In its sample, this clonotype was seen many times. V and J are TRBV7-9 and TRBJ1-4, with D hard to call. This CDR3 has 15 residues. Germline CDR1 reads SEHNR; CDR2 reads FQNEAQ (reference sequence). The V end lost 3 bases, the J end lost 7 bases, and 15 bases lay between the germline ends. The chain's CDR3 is CASSFSLGYSEKLFF. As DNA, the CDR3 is TGTGCCAGCAGCTTCTCTTTGGGTTACAGTGAAAAACTGTTTTTT.

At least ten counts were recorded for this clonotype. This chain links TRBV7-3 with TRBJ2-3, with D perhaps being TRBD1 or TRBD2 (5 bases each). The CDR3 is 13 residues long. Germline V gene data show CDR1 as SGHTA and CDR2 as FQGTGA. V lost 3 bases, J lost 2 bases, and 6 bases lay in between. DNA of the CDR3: TGTGCCAGCAGCTTGGGGACCACAGATACGCAGTATTTT. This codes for CASSLGTTDTQYF.

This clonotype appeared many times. The CDR3 spells CASSRRDRGEDTQYF. The CDR3 coding sequence is TGTGCCAGCAGCCGCCGGGACAGGGGGGAGGATACGCAGTATTTT. The chain has TRBV7-2 and TRBJ2-3, with 11 positions matching TRBD1. V lost 5 bases to trimming and J lost 6 bases; unmatched junction nucleotides: 7. Germline loops: CDR1 SGHTA, CDR2 FQGNSA. This CDR3 has 15 amino acids.

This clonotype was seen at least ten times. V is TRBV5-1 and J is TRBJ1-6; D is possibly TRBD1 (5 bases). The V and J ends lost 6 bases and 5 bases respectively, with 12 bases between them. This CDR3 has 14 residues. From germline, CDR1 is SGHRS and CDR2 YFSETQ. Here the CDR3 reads CASTPGTDNSPLHF. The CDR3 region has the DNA TGCGCCAGCACACCCGGGACGGATAATTCACCCCTCCACTTT.

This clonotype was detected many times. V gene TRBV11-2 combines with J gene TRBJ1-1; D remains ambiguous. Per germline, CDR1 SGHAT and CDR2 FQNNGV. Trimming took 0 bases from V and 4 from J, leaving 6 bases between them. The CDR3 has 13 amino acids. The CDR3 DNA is TGTGCCAGCAGCTTAGAGGAGGCCACTGAAGCTTTCTTT. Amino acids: CASSLEEATEAFF. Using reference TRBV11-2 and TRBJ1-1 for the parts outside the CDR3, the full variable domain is EAGVAQSPRYKIIEKRQSVAFWCNPISGHATLYWYQQILGQGPKLLIQFQNNGVVDDSQLPKDRFSAERLKGVDSTLKIQPAKLEDSAVYLCASSLEEATEAFFGQGTRLTVV.

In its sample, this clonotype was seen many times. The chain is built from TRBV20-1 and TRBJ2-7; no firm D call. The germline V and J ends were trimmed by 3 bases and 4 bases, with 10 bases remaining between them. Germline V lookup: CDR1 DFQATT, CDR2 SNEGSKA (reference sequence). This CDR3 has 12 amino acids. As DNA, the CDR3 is TGCAGTGCTAGCGGCTTACGATACGAGCAGTACTTC. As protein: CSASGLRYEQYF.

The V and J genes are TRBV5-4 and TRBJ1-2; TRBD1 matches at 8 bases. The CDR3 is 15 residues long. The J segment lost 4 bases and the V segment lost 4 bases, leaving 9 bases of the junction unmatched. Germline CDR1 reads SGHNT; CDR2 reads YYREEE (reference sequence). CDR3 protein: CASSLLGQGGYGYTF. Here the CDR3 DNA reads TGTGCCAGCAGCCTATTAGGACAGGGCGGCTATGGCTACACCTTC.